This T cell receptor beta chain was identified during a study of cytomegalovirus exposure and HLA in healthy donors. As for this clone: Its antigen is not identified.

Study-level findings and limits: Productive rates of about 90% or about 30% were seen for most TCR beta V segments in an earlier analysis.

The PCR contained 60 Vbeta and 13 Jbeta primers. Here immunoSEQ multiplex PCR was the method, and the copy in TCRdb shows in-frame clones only, minus some. The repertoire shows around 130,000 clones; the top ten hold 2%. Material for sequencing was PBMCs. The TCR sequence derives from a woman aged 55-70 years in good health and CMV-seronegative.

The CDR3 sequence: CAIVAGGYSTDTQYF. CDR3 nucleotides: TGTGCCATCGTAGCGGGAGGGTATAGCACAGATACGCAGTATTTT. The rearrangement uses TRBV10-3 and TRBJ2-3; 11 bases map to TRBD2. Germline loops: CDR1 ENHRY, CDR2 SYGVKD. Trimming removed 8 bases from V and 0 bases from J; junction bases left unmatched: 4. This CDR3 comprises 15 residues.